The rows below give T cell receptor beta chains drawn from one sample of a study of blood T cells in healthy people across ages. TCRdb itself ran the 5' RACE reads through MiXCR, one entry per CDR3 protein. The sample contains about a million distinct CDR3 sequences, roughly 50% of which appear only once. Sequenced input: blood. These TCRs come from a man aged 30-40 years in good health. Each CDR3 is given with its conserved first and last residue. The D gene is left open where the match is weak. Part of the rows lack a size; the others show once, few, many or a class for expanded clones.

abundance	v_gene	d_gene	j_gene	CDR3nt	CDR3aa
-	TRBV29-1	TRBD1	TRBJ2-7	TGCAGCGTCAACGGACAGGGGGCTTCCTACAATGAGCAGTACTTC	CSVNGQGASYNEQYF
-	TRBV18	TRBD2	TRBJ2-7	TGTGCCAGCTCACCGATTAGCGGGTCGGGCAACGAGCAGTACTTC	CASSPISGSGNEQYF
-	TRBV7-2	TRBD1	TRBJ2-5	TGTGCCACAAGAGGGGGCCCCCAAGAGACCCAGTACTTC	CATRGGPQETQYF
few	TRBV6-1	TRBD1	TRBJ2-5	TGTGCCAGCAGTGATCAGATTGGGGCAGGGGGAGAGACCCAGTACTTC	CASSDQIGAGGETQYF
-	TRBV4-3	-	TRBJ2-1	TGCGCCAGTAGCCAGTCCCGGGACTTGTTAAATGAGCAGTTCTTC	CASSQSRDLLNEQFF
-	TRBV28	-	TRBJ2-7	TGTGCCAGCAGTTTACCAGGCAGACTGACTTACGAGCAGTACTTC	CASSLPGRLTYEQYF
few	TRBV13	-	TRBJ1-5	TGTGCCAGCAGTTCCGGGCCTAGCAATCAGCCCCAGCATTTT	CASSSGPSNQPQHF
once	TRBV29-1	TRBD2	TRBJ2-1	TGCAGCCTTAAGTCTGCGGGAGGAGGCGCTGAGCAGTTCTTC	CSLKSAGGGAEQFF
few	TRBV4-1	TRBD2	TRBJ2-1	TGCGCCAGCAGCCAAGATTCAGCGGGGGGGCCCTTTTACAATGAGCAGTTCTTC	CASSQDSAGGPFYNEQFF
few	TRBV4-1	TRBD2	TRBJ2-7	TGCGCCAGCAGCCAAGCTGAGACTAGCGGCTCCTACGAGCAGTACTTC	CASSQAETSGSYEQYF
-	TRBV12-5	TRBD1	TRBJ2-7	TGTGCTAGTGGCCCGGACAGGGGCTACGAGCAGTACTTC	CASGPDRGYEQYF
-	TRBV7-9	TRBD2	TRBJ2-5	TGTGCCAGCAGCCGGACTAGCGTTGCCTTAGAGACCCAGTACTTC	CASSRTSVALETQYF
-	TRBV10-2	-	TRBJ2-2	TGCGCCAGCAGTGATGCTGGGAACACCGGGGAGCTGTTTTTT	CASSDAGNTGELFF
-	TRBV7-9	TRBD1	TRBJ1-2	TGTGCCAGCAGCTTAATGAGGACAGGGGGCCCCCGAGGGCACTATGGCTACACCTTC	CASSLMRTGGPRGHYGYTF
-	TRBV7-2	-	TRBJ1-1	TGTGCCAGCAGCGGTCTCAGGGATGGGAACACTGAAGCTTTCTTT	CASSGLRDGNTEAFF
-	TRBV9	-	TRBJ2-5	TGTGCCAGCAGCGCGGGGATTACAGGGCCCCAAGAGACCCAGTACTTC	CASSAGITGPQETQYF
many	TRBV25-1	-	TRBJ1-2	TGTGCCAGCAGTGATTGGGCAGGTTTAAACTATGGCTACACCTTC	CASSDWAGLNYGYTF
few	TRBV20-1	TRBD2	TRBJ2-5	TGCAGTGCTAGAGCACTAGCGAACTACCAAGAGACCCAGTACTTC	CSARALANYQETQYF
few	TRBV28	TRBD1	TRBJ1-6	TGTGCCAGCAGACTCGACAGGGCTTCCTATAATTCACCCCTCCACTTT	CASRLDRASYNSPLHF
few	TRBV4-1	-	TRBJ1-1	TGCGCCAGCAGCCAAGACTCGTCGCTTGGTGAAGCTTTCTTT	CASSQDSSLGEAFF
-	TRBV4-1	-	TRBJ1-1	TGCGCCAGCAGCCAAGATACGGGAGCCGACACTGAAGCTTTCTTT	CASSQDTGADTEAFF
-	TRBV7-9	-	TRBJ1-2	TGTGCCAGCAGCTTAGACGGCGGGCCCGATGGCTACACCTTC	CASSLDGGPDGYTF
few	TRBV7-2	-	TRBJ1-2	TGTGCCAGCAGCTTACCTCGGGGGTCAAACTATGGCTACACCTTC	CASSLPRGSNYGYTF
many	TRBV29-1	-	TRBJ2-7	TGCAGCGTTGGAACAAGCCAGTCCTACGAGCAGTACTTC	CSVGTSQSYEQYF
-	TRBV7-9	-	TRBJ1-1	TGTGCCAGCAGCTTAGCGATTCCCCGGGGAGACACTGAAGCTTTCTTT	CASSLAIPRGDTEAFF
-	TRBV15	-	TRBJ2-3	TGTGCCACCAGCATCCGGGACGGGGGCACAGATACGCAGTATTTT	CATSIRDGGTDTQYF
-	TRBV29-1	-	TRBJ2-2	TGCAGCGTCCAACGAGGGGTCGACACCGGGGAGCTGTTTTTT	CSVQRGVDTGELFF
-	TRBV10-3	TRBD1	TRBJ2-7	TGTGCCACCGAGGACAGGGCCTCCTACGAGCAGTACTTC	CATEDRASYEQYF
-	TRBV7-2	-	TRBJ2-1	TGTGCCAGCAGCTTAATGGAAGGAAGCGGCTATGAGCAGTTCTTC	CASSLMEGSGYEQFF
-	TRBV20-1	TRBD1	TRBJ2-7	TGCAGTGTTCTTGGGGACAGTAGCTACGAGCAGTACTTC	CSVLGDSSYEQYF
-	TRBV7-2	-	TRBJ2-7	TGTGCCAGCAGCTCCGCCGGGACCAAATCCTACGAGCAGTACTTC	CASSSAGTKSYEQYF
-	TRBV27	-	TRBJ1-2	TGTGCCAGCAGTGGGGGGGGCAGGGCGAATTATGGCTACACCTTC	CASSGGGRANYGYTF
-	TRBV12-3/TRBV12-4	-	TRBJ1-6	TGTGCCAGCAGTTTGGGGCAGGACAGTTCACCCCTCCACTTT	CASSLGQDSSPLHF
-	TRBV2	TRBD2	TRBJ2-2	TGTGCCAGCAGGCTAGCGGGCCTTCCCGGGGAGCTGTTTTTT	CASRLAGLPGELFF